The 4 T cell receptor beta chains given below trace back to one sample, sequenced in a study of Ad26.COV2.S vaccination and SARS-CoV-2 variants. Indicated treatment: approximately 18 received Ad26.COV2.S at low or high dose, single or two shots; about 5 received placebo; per-sample allocation not given. Material that was analyzed had been drawn on day 63 after the first vaccine or placebo injection. The repertoire was sequenced with immunoSEQ multiplex PCR; TCRdb's copy has only in-frame clones and lacks some. The sample lists under 550,000 clones; roughly 90% were seen once. Sequenced material: peripheral blood, taken in a trial of Ad26.COV2.S vaccine versus placebo. Source of these receptors: a person aged 18 to 59 who received the Ad26.COV2.S COVID-19 vaccine or a placebo.

Points on this clone: One end of the junction varies from germline; a read error may be responsible. The rearrangement uses TRBV6-6 and TRBJ2-5; D tentatively fits TRBD1 or TRBD2 (6 bases each). The CDR3 has 14 amino acids. Germline V gene sequence: CDR1 MNHNY, CDR2 SVGAGI (reference sequence). The CDR3: CASNYWGARETQYF. The CDR3 DNA reads as TGTGCCAGCAATTACTGGGGGGCGCGGGAGACCCAGTACTTC.

The chain joins TRBV5-1 to TRBJ2-1; 9 bases align to TRBD2. J was trimmed by 7 bases and V by 0 bases; bases with no gene match: 5. Germline CDR1 is SGHRS and CDR2 is YFSETQ. The CDR3 is 15 amino acids. The CDR3 nucleotides are TGCGCCAGCAGCTTGGACGGCGGGAGGGGTAATGAGCAGTTCTTC. Translation: CASSLDGGRGNEQFF.

The chain carries TRBV6-1 and TRBJ2-1; D is undetermined. The CDR3 is 15 amino acids. Trimming removed 3 bases from V and 6 bases from J, with 15 bases in between. Per germline, CDR1 MNHNS and CDR2 SASEGT. The CDR3 loop is CASSDGWISGNEQFF. CDR3 DNA: TGTGCCAGCAGTGACGGGTGGATTTCGGGCAATGAGCAGTTCTTC.

The J gene is TRBJ1-1, the V gene TRBV25-1, with 8 bases that match TRBD1. The length of the CDR3 is 14 residues. The germline CDR1 and CDR2 sequences are MGHDK and SYGVNS. Germline trimming cut 3 bases from V and 5 bases from J; bases unmatched to any gene: 5. The CDR3: CASSDTGGGTEAFF. As DNA, the CDR3 is TGTGCCAGCAGTGACACAGGGGGGGGGACTGAAGCTTTCTTT.